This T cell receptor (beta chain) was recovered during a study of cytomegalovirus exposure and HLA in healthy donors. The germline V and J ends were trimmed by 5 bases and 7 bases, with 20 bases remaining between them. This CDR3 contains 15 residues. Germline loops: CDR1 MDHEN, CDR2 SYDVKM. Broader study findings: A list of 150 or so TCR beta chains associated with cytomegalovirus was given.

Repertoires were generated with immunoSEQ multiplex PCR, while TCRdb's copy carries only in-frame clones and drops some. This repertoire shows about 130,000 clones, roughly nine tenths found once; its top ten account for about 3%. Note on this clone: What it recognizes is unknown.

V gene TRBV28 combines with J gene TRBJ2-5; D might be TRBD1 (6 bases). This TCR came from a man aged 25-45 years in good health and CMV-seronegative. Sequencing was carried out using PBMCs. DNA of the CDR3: TGTGCCAGCAGTCCAGACAGGACTGAAGAAAGGACCCAGTACTTC. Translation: CASSPDRTEERTQYF.